The entry that follows covers one TCR beta chain sequence. Its target is not known. An immunoSEQ assay, version v3.0, was performed at survey level. Using immunoSEQ multiplex PCR, the repertoire was profiled, and TCRdb retains in-frame clones only, with some absent. The sample consists of over 30,000 clones, more than 65% of them appearing once. Trimming cost V 2 bases and J 5 bases, with 12 bases left between them. The germline V gene encodes CDR1 LNHNV and CDR2 YYDKDF (reference sequence). The CDR3 consists of 14 residues. The record originates from a study of long-term antiretroviral therapy in people with HIV. Study-level points and caveats: The study found narrower CDR3 length ranges in HIV repertoires than in controls. Viral resistance, ART adherence and therapy changes all lacked available data.

This TCR was recovered from a man aged 18 to 30 with HIV. The sample was unsorted PBMCs, taken 0.6 years after starting antiretroviral therapy. The V and J genes are TRBV15 and TRBJ1-1; D remains unclear. CDR3 loop: CATSRNIGGTEAFF. The CDR3, as DNA: TGTGCCACCAGCAGAAACATTGGCGGGACTGAAGCTTTCTTT.